This TCR beta chain was captured in a study of cytomegalovirus exposure and HLA in healthy donors. PCR employed 60 Vbeta and 13 Jbeta primers. Generated by immunoSEQ multiplex PCR, the TCRdb table keeps only in-frame clones and is missing some. The data show approximately 140,000 clones, 65% to 90% seen once. The clonotype originates from a man younger than 35 in good health and CMV-seronegative. The sample comprised PBMCs.

The CDR3 here is CASSVEGQANTEAFF. The CDR3 region has the DNA TGTGCCAGCAGCGTAGAGGGACAAGCGAACACTGAAGCTTTCTTT. This chain joins TRBV9 and TRBJ1-1, with D perhaps matching TRBD1 (6 bases). The CDR3 spans 15 residues. Trimming shortened V by 0 bases and J by 1 base, and 10 bases separated the two germline ends. Germline V gene sequence: CDR1 SGDLS, CDR2 YYNGEE. Together with reference TRBV9 and TRBJ1-1, the CDR3 gives the full variable domain: DSGVTQTPKHLITATGQRVTLRCSPRSGDLSVYWYQQSLDQGLQFLIQYYNGEERAKGNILERFSAQQFPDLHSELNLSSLELGDSALYFCASSVEGQANTEAFFGQGTRLTVV.